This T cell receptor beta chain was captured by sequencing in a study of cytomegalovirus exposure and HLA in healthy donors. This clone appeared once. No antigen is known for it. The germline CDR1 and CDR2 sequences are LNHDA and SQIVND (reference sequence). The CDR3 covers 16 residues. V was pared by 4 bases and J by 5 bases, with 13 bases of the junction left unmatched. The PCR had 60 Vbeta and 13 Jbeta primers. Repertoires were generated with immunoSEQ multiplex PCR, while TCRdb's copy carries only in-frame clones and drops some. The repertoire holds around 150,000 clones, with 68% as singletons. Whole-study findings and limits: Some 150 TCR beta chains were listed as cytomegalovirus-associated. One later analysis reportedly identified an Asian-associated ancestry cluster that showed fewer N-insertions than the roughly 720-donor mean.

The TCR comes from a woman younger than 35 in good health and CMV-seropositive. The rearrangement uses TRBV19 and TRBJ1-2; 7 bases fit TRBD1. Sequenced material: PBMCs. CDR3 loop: CASSTGQVGSGYGYTF. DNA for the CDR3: TGTGCCAGTAGTACCGGACAGGTAGGGTCCGGGTATGGCTACACCTTC.